This T cell receptor (beta chain) is from a study of cytomegalovirus exposure and HLA in healthy donors. Study-level points and caveats: According to the study, roughly 160 TCR beta chains were cytomegalovirus-associated.

The CDR3 extends over 16 amino acids. Looked up from germline, CDR1 is SGHDT and CDR2 is YYEEEE. The ends lost 4 bases at V and 0 bases at J; junction bases unmatched: 5. Concerning this clone: Its target is unknown.

The method was immunoSEQ multiplex PCR; TCRdb's version includes in-frame clones alone and lacks a portion of them. The profile shows around 61,000 clones, just over 90% of them singletons. The sequencing input was PBMCs. The V call is TRBV5-6, the J call TRBJ1-2; TRBD1 aligns across 11 bases. This TCR was recovered from a man aged 18 to 29 in good health and CMV-seronegative. CDR3 sequence: CASSKGGQGANYGYTF. The CDR3, as DNA: TGTGCCAGCAGCAAGGGGGGACAGGGGGCTAACTATGGCTACACCTTC.